This TCR beta chain was identified in a study of blood T cell repertoires in COVID-19. At the level of the study: Acute-phase and convalescent COVID-19 samples originated in the United States, Italy and Spain. From T cells, B-cell-depleted T cells, or PBMCs came the material, which was cDNA or gDNA.

Germline CDR1 is MGHDK and CDR2 is SYGVNS. V lost 4 bases and J 11 bases, leaving 15 bases between the germline ends. The CDR3 consists of 13 residues. The method was immunoSEQ multiplex PCR; TCRdb's version includes in-frame clones alone and lacks a portion of them. The table records 190,000 or so clones, roughly 90% of them present only once. Sequencing was done on a sample of PBMCs or T cells enriched from blood (not recorded which). V usage is TRBV25-1 and J usage is TRBJ1-5, with D tentatively TRBD1 (5 bases). This TCR was sampled from a woman younger than 35 who had recovered from COVID-19. CDR3 nucleotide sequence: TGTGCCAGCAGTGGCGGGACCGCCAGGTCCCAGCATTTT. Translating it yields CASSGGTARSQHF.